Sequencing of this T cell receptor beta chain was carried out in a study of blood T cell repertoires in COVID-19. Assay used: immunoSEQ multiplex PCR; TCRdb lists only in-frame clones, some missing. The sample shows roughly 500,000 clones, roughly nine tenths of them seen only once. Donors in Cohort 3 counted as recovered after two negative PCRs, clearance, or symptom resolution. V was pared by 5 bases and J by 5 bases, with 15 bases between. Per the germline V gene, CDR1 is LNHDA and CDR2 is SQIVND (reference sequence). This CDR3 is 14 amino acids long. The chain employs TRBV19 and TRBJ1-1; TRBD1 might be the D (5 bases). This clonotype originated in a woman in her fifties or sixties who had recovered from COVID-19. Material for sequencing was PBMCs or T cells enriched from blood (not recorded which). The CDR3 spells CASSRGGTGTEAFF. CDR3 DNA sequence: TGTGCCAGTAGTCGGGGGGGAACGGGAACTGAAGCTTTCTTT.